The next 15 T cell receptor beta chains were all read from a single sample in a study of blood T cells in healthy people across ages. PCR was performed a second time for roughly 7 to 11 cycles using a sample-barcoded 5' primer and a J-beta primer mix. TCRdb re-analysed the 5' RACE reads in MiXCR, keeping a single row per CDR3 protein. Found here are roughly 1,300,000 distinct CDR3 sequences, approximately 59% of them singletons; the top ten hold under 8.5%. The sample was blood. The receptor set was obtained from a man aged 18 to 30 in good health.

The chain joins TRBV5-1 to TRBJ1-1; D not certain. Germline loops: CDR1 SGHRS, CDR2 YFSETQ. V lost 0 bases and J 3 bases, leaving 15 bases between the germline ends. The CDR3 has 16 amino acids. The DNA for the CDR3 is TGCGCCAGCAGCTTGGACCCCAGGAACCTGTACACTGAAGCTTTCTTT. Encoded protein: CASSLDPRNLYTEAFF.

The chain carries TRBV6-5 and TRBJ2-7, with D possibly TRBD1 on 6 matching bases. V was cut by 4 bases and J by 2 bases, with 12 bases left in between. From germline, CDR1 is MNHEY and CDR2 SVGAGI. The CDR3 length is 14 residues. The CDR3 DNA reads TGTGCCAGCAGTTCGGACAGTAATCCCTACGAGCAGTACTTC. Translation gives CASSSDSNPYEQYF.

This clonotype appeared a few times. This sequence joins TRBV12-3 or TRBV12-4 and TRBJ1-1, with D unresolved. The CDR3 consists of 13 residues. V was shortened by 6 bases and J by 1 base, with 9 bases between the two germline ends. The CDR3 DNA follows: TGTGCCAGCAGACTAAGGCAGAACACTGAAGCTTTCTTT. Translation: CASRLRQNTEAFF.

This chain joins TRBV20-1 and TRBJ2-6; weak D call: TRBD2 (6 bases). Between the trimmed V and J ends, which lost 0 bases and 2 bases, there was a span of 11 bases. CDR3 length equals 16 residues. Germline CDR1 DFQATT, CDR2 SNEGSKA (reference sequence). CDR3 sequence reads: CSAREGWGAGANVLTF. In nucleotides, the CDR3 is TGCAGTGCTAGAGAGGGATGGGGGGCTGGGGCCAACGTCCTGACTTTC.

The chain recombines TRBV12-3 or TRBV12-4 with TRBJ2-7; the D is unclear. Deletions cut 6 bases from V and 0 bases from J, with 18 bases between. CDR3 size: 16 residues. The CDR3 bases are TGTGCCAGCAGCCCCCTTGACACGAAGAGCTCCTACGAGCAGTACTTC. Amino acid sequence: CASSPLDTKSSYEQYF.

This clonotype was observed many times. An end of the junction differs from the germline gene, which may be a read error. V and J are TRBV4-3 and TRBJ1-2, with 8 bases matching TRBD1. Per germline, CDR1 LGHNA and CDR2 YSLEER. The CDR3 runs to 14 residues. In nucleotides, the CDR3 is TGTGCCAGCAGCCAGGACAGGGCGAACTATGGCTACACCTTC. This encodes CASSQDRANYGYTF.

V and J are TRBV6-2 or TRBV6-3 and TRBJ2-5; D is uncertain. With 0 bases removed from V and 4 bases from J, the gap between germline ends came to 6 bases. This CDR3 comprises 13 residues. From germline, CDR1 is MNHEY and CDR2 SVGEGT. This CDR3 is CASSYSPRETQYF. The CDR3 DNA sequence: TGTGCCAGCAGTTACTCGCCGCGAGAGACCCAGTACTTC.

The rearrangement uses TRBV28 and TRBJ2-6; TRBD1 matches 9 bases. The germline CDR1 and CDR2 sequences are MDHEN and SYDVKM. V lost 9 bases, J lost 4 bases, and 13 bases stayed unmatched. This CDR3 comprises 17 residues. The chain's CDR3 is CASHRDRATPGANVLTF. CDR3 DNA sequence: TGTGCCAGTCACCGGGACAGGGCTACCCCCGGGGCCAACGTCCTGACTTTC.

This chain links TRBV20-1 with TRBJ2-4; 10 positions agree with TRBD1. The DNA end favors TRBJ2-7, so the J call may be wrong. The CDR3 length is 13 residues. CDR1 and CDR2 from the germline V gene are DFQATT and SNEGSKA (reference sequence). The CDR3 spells CSAGTGARNEQYF. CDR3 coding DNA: TGCAGTGCCGGGACAGGGGCAAGGAACGAGCAGTACTTC.

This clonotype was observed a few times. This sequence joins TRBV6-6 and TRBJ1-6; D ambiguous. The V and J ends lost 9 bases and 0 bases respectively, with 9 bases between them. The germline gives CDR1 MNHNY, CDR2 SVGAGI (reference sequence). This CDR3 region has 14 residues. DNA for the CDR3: TGTGCCAGTCTACGGAGCTCCTATAATTCACCCCTCCACTTT. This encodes CASLRSSYNSPLHF.

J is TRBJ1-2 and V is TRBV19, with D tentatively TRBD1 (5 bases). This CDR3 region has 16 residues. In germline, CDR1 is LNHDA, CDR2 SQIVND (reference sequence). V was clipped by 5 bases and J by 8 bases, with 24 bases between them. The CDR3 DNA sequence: TGTGCCAGTAGTCTCCACCGGGACCCAGCGGTTAGCGGCTACACCTTC. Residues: CASSLHRDPAVSGYTF.

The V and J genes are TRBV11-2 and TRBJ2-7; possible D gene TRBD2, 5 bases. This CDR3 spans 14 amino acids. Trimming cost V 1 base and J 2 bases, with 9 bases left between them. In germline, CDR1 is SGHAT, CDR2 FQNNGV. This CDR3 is CASSLVVGTYEQYF. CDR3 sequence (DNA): TGTGCCAGCAGCTTAGTTGTCGGGACCTACGAGCAGTACTTC.

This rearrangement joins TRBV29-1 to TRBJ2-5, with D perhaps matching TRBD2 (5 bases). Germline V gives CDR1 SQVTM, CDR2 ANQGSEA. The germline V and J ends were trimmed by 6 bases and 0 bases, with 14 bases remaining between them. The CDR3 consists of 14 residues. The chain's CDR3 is CSVARTEYQETQYF. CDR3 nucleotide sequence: TGCAGCGTCGCAAGGACTGAGTACCAAGAGACCCAGTACTTC.

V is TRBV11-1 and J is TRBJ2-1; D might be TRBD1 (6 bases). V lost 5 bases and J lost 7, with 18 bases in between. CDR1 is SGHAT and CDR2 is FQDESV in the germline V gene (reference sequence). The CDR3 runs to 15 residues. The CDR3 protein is CASSNTGSPENEQFF. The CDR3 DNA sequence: TGTGCCAGCAGCAACACAGGGTCTCCGGAGAATGAGCAGTTCTTC.

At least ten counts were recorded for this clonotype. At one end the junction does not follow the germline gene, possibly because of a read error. CDR3 region: CASSPGGAYEQYF. The CDR3 region has the DNA TGCGCCAGCAGTCCAGGAGGCGCCTACGAGCAGTACTTC. This sequence joins TRBV7-6 and TRBJ2-7; possibly TRBD2 for D (5 bases). Germline assignment: CDR1 SGHVS and CDR2 FNYEAQ. The length of the CDR3 is 13 residues.